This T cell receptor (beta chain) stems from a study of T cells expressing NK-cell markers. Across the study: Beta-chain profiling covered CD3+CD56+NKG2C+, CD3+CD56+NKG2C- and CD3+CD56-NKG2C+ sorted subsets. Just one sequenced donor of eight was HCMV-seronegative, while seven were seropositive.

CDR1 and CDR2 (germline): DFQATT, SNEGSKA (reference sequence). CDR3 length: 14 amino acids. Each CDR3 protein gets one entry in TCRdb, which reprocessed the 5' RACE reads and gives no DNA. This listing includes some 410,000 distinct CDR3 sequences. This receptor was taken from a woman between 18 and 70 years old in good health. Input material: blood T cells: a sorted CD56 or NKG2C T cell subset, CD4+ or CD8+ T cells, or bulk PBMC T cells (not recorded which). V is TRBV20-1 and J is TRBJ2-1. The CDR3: CSARVVVSYNEQFF.